This T cell receptor (beta chain) was profiled in a study of naive and memory T cell subsets. This clonotype occurred a few times. Its specificity is not known. Points from the study as a whole: In naive cells, over 95% of TCR sequences were seen only once. The power law exponent of TCR abundance differed between naive and memory cells.

The beta constant-region primer was an equimolar mix of two oligonucleotides covering TRBC1 and TRBC2. An oligonucleotide with the SP2 primer and a 12-nucleotide UMI was ligated to the cDNA 3' end. TCRdb processed the UMI-ligation and nested PCR reads anew with MiXCR; each CDR3 protein has one entry. The repertoire holds approximately 85,000 distinct CDR3 sequences, with 7% as singletons. CDR3 size: 14 residues. V shed 4 bases and J 4 bases; nucleotides not matched to a gene: 3. Germline V CDR1 and CDR2: SGHRS, YFSETQ. This TCR came from a human donor in good health. Sequenced: central memory CD4+ T cells from blood. V and J are TRBV5-1 and TRBJ2-5; 11 positions agree with TRBD1. The CDR3 DNA reads TGCGCCAGCAGCCGGACAGGGGGCGGAGAGACCCAGTACTTC. It encodes CASSRTGGGETQYF.